A single sample is the source of the 28 T cell receptor beta chains below, sequenced in a study of cytomegalovirus exposure and HLA in healthy donors. Primers included in the PCR were 60 Vbeta and 13 Jbeta primers. Produced via immunoSEQ multiplex PCR; TCRdb's table is partial and in-frame only. The sample shows 170,000 or so clones, roughly 80% of them seen only once. Sequencing was performed on PBMCs. The source is a man in his late teens or twenties in good health and CMV-seronegative.

This clone was observed once. The V call is TRBV14, the J call TRBJ2-7; the D is unclear. Looked up from germline, CDR1 is SGHDN and CDR2 is FVKESK. CDR3 size: 11 residues. V was trimmed by 5 bases and J by 4 bases, leaving 6 bases between them. In nucleotides, the CDR3 is TGTGCCAGCAGCAACGGGTACGAGCAGTACTTC. Translated, it gives CASSNGYEQYF.

This chain uses TRBV5-5 with TRBJ2-5; D possibly corresponds to TRBD2 (6 bases). CDR1 and CDR2 (germline): SGHKS, YYEKEE (reference sequence). V lost 0 bases and J lost 5, with 14 bases in between. CDR3 length: 15 amino acids. In DNA form, the CDR3 reads TGTGCCAGCAGCTTGGTTGGAGGGGTTCTTGAGACCCAGTACTTC. Protein product: CASSLVGGVLETQYF. Full variable domain (rest looked up from reference TRBV5-5 and TRBJ2-5): DAGVTQSPTHLIKTRGQQVTLRCSPISGHKSVSWYQQVLGQGPQFIFQYYEKEERGRGNFPDRFSARQFPNYSSELNVNALLLGDSALYLCASSLVGGVLETQYFGPGTRLLVL.

The chain carries TRBV5-1 and TRBJ2-3; a weak D match, TRBD1 (5 bases). This CDR3 spans 15 amino acids. V gave up 0 bases and J gave up 0 bases, with 8 bases separating them. Germline V lookup: CDR1 SGHRS, CDR2 YFSETQ. The CDR3 protein is CASSLEAGSTDTQYF. DNA of the CDR3: TGCGCCAGCAGCTTGGAAGCAGGGAGCACAGATACGCAGTATTTT.

This chain connects TRBV10-3 to TRBJ1-1; D ambiguous. Per germline, CDR1 ENHRY and CDR2 SYGVKD. With 7 bases removed from V and 1 base from J, the gap between germline ends came to 10 bases. The CDR3 contains 13 residues. The CDR3 DNA is TGTGCCATCAAAATGAACAGGAACACTGAAGCTTTCTTT. Protein sequence: CAIKMNRNTEAFF.

The V call is TRBV11-3, the J call TRBJ2-4, with 9 nucleotides matching TRBD2. Unmatched junction bases numbered 9, after V lost 5 bases and J lost 1 base. This CDR3 is built from 17 residues. Germline V gives CDR1 SGHNT, CDR2 YENEEA. The CDR3 protein is CASSTFTSGPAKNIQYF. DNA of the CDR3: TGTGCCAGCAGCACCTTTACTAGCGGGCCTGCCAAAAACATTCAGTACTTC.

In its sample, this clone was seen once. The genes are TRBV15 and TRBJ2-3, with D tentatively TRBD2 (5 bases). Germline V gene data show CDR1 as LNHNV and CDR2 as YYDKDF (reference sequence). V was trimmed by 8 bases and J by 0 bases, leaving 15 bases between them. The CDR3 loop spans 15 amino acids. CDR3 in amino acids: CATEGGETSTDTQYF. CDR3 DNA: TGTGCCACCGAGGGCGGAGAGACTAGCACAGATACGCAGTATTTT.

The chain uses TRBV9 and TRBJ2-5, with 7 bases lining up with TRBD2. Germline-derived CDR1 and CDR2 are SGDLS and YYNGEE. The CDR3 sequence is 16 residues long. V dropped 4 bases and J dropped 4; count of bases not matched to a gene: 13. CDR3 coding DNA: TGTGCCAGCAGCTCCAGACTAGCTCCTGGGGGAGAGACCCAGTACTTC. Translation gives CASSSRLAPGGETQYF.

The V gene is TRBV5-4, the J gene TRBJ1-2, with D unclear. Looked up from germline, CDR1 is SGHNT and CDR2 is YYREEE (reference sequence). Trimming pared 1 base from V and 6 bases from J, leaving 10 bases between. This CDR3 region has 13 residues. CDR3 bases: TGTGCCAGCAGCTTGACTATGGAAAATGGCTACACCTTC. This codes for CASSLTMENGYTF.

This rearrangement joins TRBV19 to TRBJ2-1, with 7 bases identical to TRBD2. Germline CDR1 LNHDA, CDR2 SQIVND (reference sequence). Trimming cost V 5 bases and J 0 bases; bases outside gene matches: 4. The CDR3 has 15 residues. CDR3 in amino acids: CASSPAGDSYNEQFF. The CDR3 region has the DNA TGTGCCAGTAGTCCCGCGGGAGACTCCTACAATGAGCAGTTCTTC.

The gene calls are TRBV29-1 and TRBJ1-2; 7 bases are shared with TRBD1. The CDR3 runs 11 residues. Germline CDR1 is SQVTM and CDR2 is ANQGSEA. The trim removed 7 bases at V and 6 bases at J, leaving 5 bases unmatched. CDR3 DNA sequence: TGCAGCGGACAGGGTTGGGATGGCTACACCTTC. Translated: CSGQGWDGYTF.

The rearrangement joins TRBV7-8 to TRBJ2-1; D might be TRBD1 (5 bases). The V end was cut by 2 bases, the J end by 6 bases, with 14 bases between. The CDR3 spans 15 residues. Germline V CDR1 and CDR2: SGHVS, FQNEAQ. This CDR3 reads CASSLFKGSSNEQFF. In DNA, the CDR3 is TGTGCCAGCAGCTTATTCAAGGGGTCCAGCAATGAGCAGTTCTTC. The complete variable domain, with remaining parts taken from reference TRBV7-8 and TRBJ2-1, reads GAGVSQSPRYKVAKRGQDVALRCDPISGHVSLFWYQQALGQGPEFLTYFQNEAQLDKSGLPSDRFFAERPEGSVSTLKIQRTQQEDSAVYLCASSLFKGSSNEQFFGPGTRLTVL.

This rearrangement joins TRBV2 to TRBJ1-4; D unresolved. Trimming pared 6 bases from V and 0 bases from J, leaving 11 bases between. Germline CDR1 is SNHLY and CDR2 is FYNNEI. The CDR3 is 15 residues long. As DNA, the CDR3 is TGTGCCAGCAGCGGCGAGGGCACAACTAATGAAAAACTGTTTTTT. It yields the protein CASSGEGTTNEKLFF.

This rearrangement joins TRBV5-4 to TRBJ2-7, with 12 bases matching TRBD2. The CDR3 is 17 residues long. The J segment lost 6 bases and the V segment lost 3 bases, leaving 13 bases of the junction unmatched. Germline CDR1 reads SGHNT; CDR2 reads YYREEE (reference sequence). This CDR3 reads CASSSGGLAGSLIEQYF. The CDR3 DNA is TGTGCCAGCAGCTCTGGAGGACTAGCGGGATCTTTGATCGAGCAGTACTTC.

The genes are TRBV6-1 and TRBJ2-5, with a tentative D call TRBD2 (7 bases). Trimming shortened V by 6 bases and J by 11 bases, and 19 bases separated the two germline ends. Germline CDR1 MNHNS, CDR2 SASEGT. This CDR3 has 13 residues. CDR3 residues: CASRLGGGSEQYF. The CDR3 DNA reads as TGTGCCAGCAGGTTAGGGGGGGGTTCGGAGCAGTACTTC.

This chain uses TRBV27 with TRBJ2-7; 9 nucleotides line up with TRBD2. There are 15 residues in the CDR3. Germline CDR1 is MNHEY and CDR2 is SMNVEV (reference sequence). The trim removed 5 bases at V and 4 bases at J, leaving 9 bases unmatched. CDR3 residues: CASSGISGSRYEQYF. The CDR3 nucleotides read TGTGCCAGCAGTGGGATTAGCGGGAGTAGGTACGAGCAGTACTTC.

The rearrangement joins TRBV19 to TRBJ1-1; 7 bases fit TRBD1. Trimming at V came to 6 bases and at J to 6 bases, leaving 13 bases not matched to a gene. The CDR3 covers 15 residues. Germline V gene sequence: CDR1 LNHDA, CDR2 SQIVND (reference sequence). CDR3 in DNA: TGTGCCAGTAGCCAAAAACAGGGGAGATTCGCTGAAGCTTTCTTT. Its protein is CASSQKQGRFAEAFF.

The chain is built from TRBV9 and TRBJ1-3; no definite D call. Trimming left V 0 bases short and J 0 bases short, with 13 bases between. The CDR3 runs to 17 residues. Germline V lookup: CDR1 SGDLS, CDR2 YYNGEE. The CDR3 DNA reads as TGTGCCAGCAGCGTAGAGGGAGCATTAGACTCTGGAAACACCATATATTTT. Residues: CASSVEGALDSGNTIYF.

V usage is TRBV7-9 and J usage is TRBJ2-7, with 10 bases fitting TRBD1. There are 14 residues in the CDR3. Trimming at V came to 4 bases and at J to 5 bases, leaving 5 bases not matched to a gene. Germline V lookup: CDR1 SEHNR, CDR2 FQNEAQ (reference sequence). The CDR3 sequence: CASSSGQGSHEQYF. CDR3 sequence (DNA): TGTGCCAGCAGCTCGGGACAGGGGTCCCACGAGCAGTACTTC.

The chain carries TRBV27 and TRBJ1-1, with a weak D call TRBD1 (5 bases). This CDR3 spans 14 amino acids. From germline, CDR1 is MNHEY and CDR2 SMNVEV (reference sequence). V gave up 6 bases and J gave up 0 bases, with 11 bases separating them. CDR3 sequence (DNA): TGTGCCAGCAGGCTAACAGGACTGAACACTGAAGCTTTCTTT. This encodes CASRLTGLNTEAFF.

The rearrangement links TRBV7-8 to TRBJ1-2; TRBD1 might be the D (5 bases). The V end was cut by 1 base, the J end by 10 bases, with 13 bases between. This CDR3 spans 13 amino acids. Looked up from germline, CDR1 is SGHVS and CDR2 is FQNEAQ. CDR3 amino acids: CASSLGPRVTYTF. The CDR3 nucleotides read TGTGCCAGCAGCTTAGGCCCCAGGGTAACCTACACCTTC.

This clone has only a few counts. The rearrangement joins TRBV6-5 to TRBJ1-4, with D possibly matching TRBD1 (5 bases). The germline V gene encodes CDR1 MNHEY and CDR2 SVGAGI. With 7 bases removed from V and 8 bases from J, the gap between germline ends came to 17 bases. This CDR3 is built from 14 residues. The CDR3 coding sequence is TGTGCCAGCAACTTTGGGGGGATCGGGGAAAAACTGTTTTTT. Residues: CASNFGGIGEKLFF.

Here the CDR3 DNA reads TGTGCCATCAGTGGGACAGGAAGAAACTACGAGCAGTACTTC. Its protein is CAISGTGRNYEQYF. The V and J genes are TRBV10-3 and TRBJ2-7; TRBD1 aligns across 7 bases. V was clipped by 4 bases and J by 3 bases; unmatched bases: 6. The CDR3 extends over 14 amino acids. In germline, CDR1 is ENHRY, CDR2 SYGVKD.

The chain joins TRBV5-1 to TRBJ2-6, with D maybe TRBD2 (6 bases). Germline CDR1 is SGHRS and CDR2 is YFSETQ. The CDR3 extends over 18 amino acids. The V end was cut by 3 bases, the J end by 0 bases, with 16 bases between. The CDR3 region is CASSSPGLISSGANVLTF. The CDR3 nucleotides are TGCGCCAGCAGCTCACCGGGACTTATAAGCTCTGGGGCCAACGTCCTGACTTTC.

CDR3 region: CASSRPGQPQHF. CDR3 nucleotides: TGTGCCAGCTCCCGACCCGGGCAGCCCCAGCATTTT. V usage is TRBV18 and J usage is TRBJ1-5; no reliable D call. The V gene's germline CDR1 is KGHSH and CDR2 LQKENI. The CDR3 has 12 amino acids. V shed 6 bases and J shed 7 bases, with 10 bases lying between them.

The chain has TRBV27 and TRBJ1-1; D unclear. V lost 5 bases and J 5 bases, leaving 15 bases between the germline ends. Looked up from germline, CDR1 is MNHEY and CDR2 is SMNVEV (reference sequence). The CDR3 totals 14 residues. CDR3 nucleotide sequence: TGTGCCAGCAGTACCACTTCCATTCCAACTGAAGCTTTCTTT. Residues: CASSTTSIPTEAFF.

The chain recombines TRBV5-1 with TRBJ1-1; 12 bases match TRBD1. The V segment lost 3 bases and the J segment 3 bases; nucleotides outside the gene matches: 6. In germline, CDR1 is SGHRS, CDR2 YFSETQ. The CDR3 has 16 amino acids. The CDR3 spells CASSSGQGARDTEAFF. DNA for the CDR3: TGCGCCAGCAGCTCGGGACAGGGGGCAAGGGACACTGAAGCTTTCTTT.

The gene calls are TRBV29-1 and TRBJ2-1, with D perhaps TRBD1 (6 bases). V was cut by 1 base and J by 2 bases, with 12 bases left in between. The germline gives CDR1 SQVTM, CDR2 ANQGSEA. The CDR3 length is 15 residues. This CDR3 is CSVEGTDLPYNEQFF. Written as DNA, the CDR3 is TGCAGCGTTGAAGGGACAGATTTACCCTACAATGAGCAGTTCTTC.

The rearrangement joins TRBV11-3 to TRBJ2-2, with 9 bases fitting TRBD1. V shed 3 bases, J shed 7 bases, and the junction held 6 bases outside the gene matches. There are 15 residues in the CDR3. CDR1 and CDR2 from the germline V gene are SGHNT and YENEEA. The CDR3 DNA is TGTGCCAGCAGCTTGGAACAGGGGGCAGGCGGGGAGCTGTTTTTT. Translating gives CASSLEQGAGGELFF.